This TCR beta chain was sequenced for a study of T-cell reconstitution after alpha-beta-depleted transplantation in children. Study results and caveats: T-cell counts and diversity at one year following transplant were attributed mainly to newly produced T cells. Alpha-beta T cells about two months after transplant reportedly derived from several hundred expanded graft clones. It was surviving recipient T cells and thymic progenitors that gave some patients high TCRbeta diversity at day 60.

The TCRbeta library incorporated unique molecular identifiers. TCRdb re-derived calls from the PCR reads in MiXCR, one entry per CDR3 protein. This table has about 830,000 distinct CDR3 sequences, approximately 15% appearing once. This clonotype was seen a handful of times. What it recognizes is unknown. The junction had 9 bases not matched to a gene; V was cut back by 11 bases and J by 2 bases. Germline loops: CDR1 SEHNR, CDR2 FQNEAQ (reference sequence). CDR3 length: 15 residues. The material was PBMCs, mostly from graft donor cells, obtained 360 days after TCRalphabeta/CD19-depleted stem cell transplant. The chain uses TRBV7-9 and TRBJ2-7; 13 bases fit TRBD2. The receptor's source is a male patient between 5 and 17 years old who had a stem cell transplant for acute lymphoblastic leukemia, so the T cells may come from the graft donor. The CDR3 reads CAGRRTSGSTYEQYF. CDR3 nucleotides: TGTGCCGGCCGCCGGACTAGCGGGAGTACCTACGAGCAGTACTTC.